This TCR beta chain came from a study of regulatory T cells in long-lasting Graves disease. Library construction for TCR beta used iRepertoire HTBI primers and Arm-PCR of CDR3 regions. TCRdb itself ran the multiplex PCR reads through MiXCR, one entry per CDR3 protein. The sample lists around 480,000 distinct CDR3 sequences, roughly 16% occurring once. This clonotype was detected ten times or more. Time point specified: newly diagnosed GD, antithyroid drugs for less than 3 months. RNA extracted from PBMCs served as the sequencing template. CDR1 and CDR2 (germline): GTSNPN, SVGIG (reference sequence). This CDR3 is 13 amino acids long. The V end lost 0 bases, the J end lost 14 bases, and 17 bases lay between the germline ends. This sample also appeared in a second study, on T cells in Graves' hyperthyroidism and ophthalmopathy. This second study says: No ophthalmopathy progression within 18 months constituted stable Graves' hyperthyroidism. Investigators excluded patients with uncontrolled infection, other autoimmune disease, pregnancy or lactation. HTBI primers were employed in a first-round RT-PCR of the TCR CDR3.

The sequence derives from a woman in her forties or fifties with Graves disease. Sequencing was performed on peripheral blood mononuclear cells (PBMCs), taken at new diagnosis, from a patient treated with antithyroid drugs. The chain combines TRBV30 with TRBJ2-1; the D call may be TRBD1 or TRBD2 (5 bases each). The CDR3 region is CAWSVDRGRREFF. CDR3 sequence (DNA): TGTGCCTGGAGTGTAGATAGAGGGCGCAGGGAGTTCTTC.